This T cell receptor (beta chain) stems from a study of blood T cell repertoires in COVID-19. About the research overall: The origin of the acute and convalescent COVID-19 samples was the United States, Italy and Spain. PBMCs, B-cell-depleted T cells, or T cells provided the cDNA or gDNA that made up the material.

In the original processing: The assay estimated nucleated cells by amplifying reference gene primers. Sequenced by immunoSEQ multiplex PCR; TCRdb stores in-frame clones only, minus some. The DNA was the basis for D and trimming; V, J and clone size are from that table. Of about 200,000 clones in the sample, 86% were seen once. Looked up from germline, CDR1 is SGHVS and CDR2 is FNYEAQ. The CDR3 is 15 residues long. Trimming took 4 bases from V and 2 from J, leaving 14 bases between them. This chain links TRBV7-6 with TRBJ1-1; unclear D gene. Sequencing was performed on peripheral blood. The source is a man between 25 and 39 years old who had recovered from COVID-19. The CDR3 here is CASSSGPDPNTEAFF. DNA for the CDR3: TGTGCCAGCAGCTCTGGCCCCGATCCAAACACTGAAGCTTTCTTT.